These 29 T cell receptor beta chains were sequenced from one sample in a study of T-cell reconstitution after alpha-beta-depleted transplantation in children listed by TCRdb under 2016. The library was obtained by PCR. Instrument on record: Illumina HiSeq 2500. TCR libraries were prepared with molecular barcoding, using unique molecular identifiers to normalize TCRbeta repertoire quantification. TCRdb's own reprocessing of the public reads used fastp at Q25 and MiXCR and kept productive beta chains. Identical CDR3 proteins give one entry, which carries the most common genes and DNA. The sample table records about 340,000 distinct CDR3 sequences; about 16% of these occur just once. The ten largest clones take up approximately 44% of the sample. The treatment or condition label, as the study defines it: allogeneic hematopoietic cell transplantation with graft depleted of TCRalphabeta T cells and CD19 B cells.

Sequenced here: PBMCs, mostly from graft donor cells, sampled 360 days after TCRalphabeta/CD19-depleted stem cell transplant. These receptors were obtained from a male patient between 2 and 10 years old who had a stem cell transplant for acute lymphoblastic leukemia, so the T cells may come from the graft donor.

This clonotype was counted at least ten times. The chain recombines TRBV10-3 with TRBJ2-1; TRBD1 aligns across 10 bases. With V trimmed by 0 bases and J by 0 bases, 8 bases remained unmatched. The CDR3 consists of 19 residues. Germline V CDR1 and CDR2: ENHRY, SYGVKD. The CDR3 loop is CAISESPRDRGHSYNEQFF. The CDR3 DNA reads TGTGCCATCAGTGAGTCCCCCCGGGACAGGGGCCACTCCTACAATGAGCAGTTCTTC.

The DNA for the CDR3 is TGTGCCAGCAGTCATAAGACAGGGGGCGGTTCCGGGGAGCTGTTTTTT. It specifies CASSHKTGGGSGELFF. This chain connects TRBV7-8 to TRBJ2-2, with 10 nucleotides matching TRBD1. After removal of 6 bases from V and 6 bases from J, the junction contained 10 bases not matched to a gene. CDR3 length: 16 residues. CDR1 and CDR2 from the germline V gene are SGHVS and FQNEAQ. The full variable domain, rest sourced from reference TRBV7-8 and TRBJ2-2, is GAGVSQSPRYKVAKRGQDVALRCDPISGHVSLFWYQQALGQGPEFLTYFQNEAQLDKSGLPSDRFFAERPEGSVSTLKIQRTQQEDSAVYLCASSHKTGGGSGELFFGEGSRLTVL.

This clonotype was counted a few times. The V call is TRBV7-9, the J call TRBJ2-3; 14 bases are shared with TRBD2. The CDR3 has 16 amino acids. V dropped 4 bases and J dropped 5; count of bases not matched to a gene: 5. Germline values: CDR1 SEHNR, CDR2 FQNEAQ (reference sequence). CDR3: CASSSTSGRAVDTQYF. In DNA form, the CDR3 reads TGTGCCAGCAGCTCGACTAGCGGGAGGGCCGTAGATACGCAGTATTTT.

The rearrangement uses TRBV5-1 and TRBJ2-5; 7 positions agree with TRBD2. This CDR3 contains 13 residues. CDR1 is SGHRS, CDR2 YFSETQ, per germline. After removal of 4 bases from V and 5 bases from J, the junction contained 5 bases not matched to a gene. The CDR3 region is CASSRGREETQYF. The CDR3 DNA sequence: TGCGCCAGCAGCCGGGGGAGGGAGGAGACCCAGTACTTC.

The CDR3 DNA follows: TGCAGCGTTGAGGGGGGCTTCCCGGGCGAGCAGTACTTC. Protein sequence: CSVEGGFPGEQYF. The chain uses TRBV29-1 and TRBJ2-7; tentatively, D is TRBD1 or TRBD2 (6 bases each). CDR3 size: 13 residues. Germline V gene data show CDR1 as SQVTM and CDR2 as ANQGSEA. Trimming stripped 3 bases from V and 6 bases from J, with 15 bases between.

This clonotype was seen more than once but under ten times. The chain is built from TRBV7-2 and TRBJ1-3; no clear D. Germline-derived CDR1 and CDR2 are SGHTA and FQGNSA. The CDR3 spans 14 residues. The V end lost 5 bases, the J end lost 3 bases, and 11 bases lay between the germline ends. This CDR3 is CASSNSGGGNTIYF. The CDR3 DNA sequence: TGTGCCAGCAGCAACTCGGGTGGTGGAAACACCATATATTTT.

This clonotype was seen more than once but under ten times. This chain uses TRBV5-1 with TRBJ2-7, with 11 bases aligning to TRBD2. Germline V gene data show CDR1 as SGHRS and CDR2 as YFSETQ. J lost 3 bases, V lost 4 bases, and 6 bases had no gene match. The CDR3 has 15 amino acids. The CDR3 coding sequence is TGCGCCAGCAGCCCCCGAGGGACTAGCGGCTACGAGCAGTACTTC. Translating it yields CASSPRGTSGYEQYF.

This clonotype was counted only a few times. The V call is TRBV19, the J call TRBJ2-7, with D hard to call. This CDR3 contains 13 residues. V was trimmed by 6 bases and J by 1 base, leaving 10 bases between them. CDR1 and CDR2 (germline): LNHDA, SQIVND (reference sequence). The CDR3 sequence is CASRRMGSYEQYF. DNA of the CDR3: TGTGCCAGTAGGAGGATGGGATCCTACGAGCAGTACTTC. Using reference TRBV19 and TRBJ2-7 for the parts outside the CDR3, the full variable domain is DGGITQSPKYLFRKEGQNVTLSCEQNLNHDAMYWYRQDPGQGLRLIYYSQIVNDFQKGDIAEGYSVSREKKESFPLTVTSAQKNPTAFYLCASRRMGSYEQYFGPGTRLTVT.

This clonotype occurred a few times. This sequence joins TRBV12-3 or TRBV12-4 and TRBJ1-3; D not certain. V was shortened by 1 base and J by 9 bases, with 10 bases between the two germline ends. The CDR3 extends over 13 amino acids. CDR3 amino acids: CASSLGALSTIYF. The CDR3 region has the DNA TGTGCCAGCAGTTTAGGAGCGCTGAGCACCATATATTTT.

This clonotype was found a few times. The CDR3 nucleotides read TGTGCCAGCAGCTTACCCGGGGCTGGCTACACCTTC. As protein: CASSLPGAGYTF. The V and J genes are TRBV11-2 and TRBJ1-2, with D possibly TRBD1 on 5 matching bases. Trimming shortened V by 2 bases and J by 7 bases, and 8 bases separated the two germline ends. The CDR3 has 12 amino acids. The germline gives CDR1 SGHAT, CDR2 FQNNGV.

This chain uses TRBV7-6 with TRBJ2-1; TRBD2 agrees at 8 bases. Germline V gene data show CDR1 as SGHVS and CDR2 as FNYEAQ. The CDR3 is 18 residues long. After removal of 3 bases from V and 0 bases from J, the junction contained 10 bases not matched to a gene. The chain's CDR3 is CASSLSSGSFVSYNEQFF. Written as DNA, the CDR3 is TGTGCCAGCAGCTTGTCCAGCGGGAGCTTCGTCTCCTACAATGAGCAGTTCTTC.

V usage is TRBV28 and J usage is TRBJ2-7; no clear D. The CDR3 length is 18 residues. Germline values: CDR1 MDHEN, CDR2 SYDVKM. V lost 3 bases, J lost 1 base, and 22 bases lay in between. CDR3 region: CASSFPSFPTTRSYEQYF. The CDR3 DNA reads TGTGCCAGCAGTTTTCCAAGTTTTCCAACAACACGTTCCTACGAGCAGTACTTC.

This clonotype was seen only a few times. The chain combines TRBV20-1 with TRBJ2-3, with D possibly being TRBD1 (5 bases). The CDR3 extends over 14 amino acids. Germline CDR1 reads DFQATT; CDR2 reads SNEGSKA (reference sequence). V dropped 2 bases and J dropped 2 bases, with 11 bases sitting between them. The CDR3 nucleotides read TGCAGTGCTAGAACAGGTACCTACACAGATACGCAGTATTTT. Translated, it gives CSARTGTYTDTQYF.

This clonotype has ten or more counts. The V and J genes are TRBV29-1 and TRBJ2-2; 14 bases line up with TRBD2. Germline loops: CDR1 SQVTM, CDR2 ANQGSEA. This CDR3 region has 15 residues. J was trimmed by 4 bases and V by 7 bases; bases with no gene match: 5. The DNA of the CDR3 is TGCAGCGCATCCGGGACTAGCGGGAGCACCGGGGAGCTGTTTTTT. Its translation: CSASGTSGSTGELFF.

J is TRBJ2-1 and V is TRBV27; D may be TRBD1 (5 bases). Germline V gene lookup returns CDR1 MNHEY and CDR2 SMNVEV (reference sequence). The CDR3 consists of 13 residues. V dropped 8 bases and J dropped 6 bases, with 14 bases sitting between them. CDR3 sequence reads: CASRVHQGNEQFF. In DNA, the CDR3 is TGTGCCAGCCGTGTCCACCAGGGCAATGAGCAGTTCTTC.

This clonotype turned up a few times. The chain employs TRBV10-3 and TRBJ1-4, with D hard to call. CDR1 is ENHRY and CDR2 is SYGVKD in the germline V gene. The V gene lost 2 bases and the J gene lost 0 bases, with 7 bases spanning the gap. This CDR3 has 15 amino acids. CDR3 sequence reads: CAISEGPSTNEKLFF. CDR3 sequence (DNA): TGTGCCATCAGTGAGGGACCCTCAACTAATGAAAAACTGTTTTTT.

This clonotype has only a few counts. The chain recombines TRBV11-3 with TRBJ2-1; D is perhaps TRBD1 (5 bases). The germline V and J ends were trimmed by 1 base and 6 bases, with 7 bases remaining between them. CDR1 is SGHNT and CDR2 is YENEEA in the germline V gene. The CDR3 runs to 13 residues. In DNA form, the CDR3 reads TGTGCCAGCAGCTTAGGTCAGGGCAATGAGCAGTTCTTC. As protein: CASSLGQGNEQFF.

This clonotype was counted between two and nine times. This chain links TRBV6-1 with TRBJ2-3, with 7 bases that match TRBD1. J was trimmed by 4 bases and V by 5 bases; bases with no gene match: 9. CDR1 MNHNS and CDR2 SASEGT come from the germline V gene. The length of the CDR3 is 15 residues. CDR3 nucleotide sequence: TGTGCCAGCAGTCCTCAGAGGCAGGGGGCAGATACGCAGTATTTT. Residues: CASSPQRQGADTQYF.

This clonotype has more than one count but fewer than ten. CDR3 coding DNA: TGTGCCAGCAGTGCCACAGGGAACACTGAAGCTTTCTTT. Its protein product is CASSATGNTEAFF. This rearrangement joins TRBV12-3 or TRBV12-4 to TRBJ1-1, with a weak D call TRBD1 (5 bases). V shed 5 bases and J shed 1 base, with 8 bases lying between them. The CDR3 has 13 residues.

There are a few counts of this clonotype. The chain employs TRBV4-2 and TRBJ2-3; D is ambiguous. The CDR3 has 14 residues. The germline CDR1 and CDR2 sequences are LGHNA and YNFKEQ. V gave up 0 bases and J gave up 0 bases, with 4 bases separating them. The CDR3 loop reads CASSQDVSTDTQYF. The CDR3 nucleotides read TGTGCCAGCAGCCAAGATGTTAGCACAGATACGCAGTATTTT.

This clonotype was observed at least ten times. CDR3 loop: CSARFPGRVYNQPQHF. In nucleotides, the CDR3 is TGCAGTGCTAGATTTCCCGGCAGGGTTTACAATCAGCCCCAGCATTTT. This sequence joins TRBV20-1 and TRBJ1-5; D is possibly TRBD1 (5 bases). CDR1 is DFQATT, CDR2 SNEGSKA, per germline (reference sequence). This CDR3 is 16 amino acids long. Trimming cost V 2 bases and J 3 bases, with 17 bases left between them.

V gene TRBV4-3 combines with J gene TRBJ1-1; D is unresolved. The CDR3 runs to 17 residues. With 1 base removed from V and 0 bases from J, the gap between germline ends came to 15 bases. The germline CDR1 and CDR2 sequences are LGHNA and YSLEER. CDR3 in DNA: TGCGCCAGCAGCCAAGGGGCAGGCCGAACTATGAACACTGAAGCTTTCTTT. It specifies CASSQGAGRTMNTEAFF.

The chain joins TRBV2 to TRBJ2-7; 10 positions match TRBD1. The CDR3 is 15 residues long. With 4 bases clipped from V and 0 bases from J, the junction kept 3 bases outside the gene matches. Germline values: CDR1 SNHLY, CDR2 FYNNEI. The CDR3 bases are TGTGCCAGCAGTGGGGACAGGGGCAGCTCCTACGAGCAGTACTTC. Its translation is CASSGDRGSSYEQYF.

This clonotype was counted at least ten times. The chain is built from TRBV28 and TRBJ2-7; 8 bases align to TRBD2. After removal of 5 bases from V and 3 bases from J, the junction contained 3 bases not matched to a gene. CDR1 is MDHEN and CDR2 is SYDVKM in the germline V gene. The CDR3 totals 13 residues. The CDR3 region has the DNA TGTGCCAGCAGTGTAGCGGGAAGCTACGAGCAGTACTTC. This encodes CASSVAGSYEQYF.

This clonotype was observed once. The CDR3 DNA follows: TGCAGCGTTGTCTACCAGGGGGCAAACAATGAGCAGTTCTTC. This encodes CSVVYQGANNEQFF. The chain recombines TRBV29-1 with TRBJ2-1, with TRBD1 matching 8 bases. The junction had 7 bases not matched to a gene; V was cut back by 4 bases and J by 5 bases. Germline CDR1 is SQVTM and CDR2 is ANQGSEA. The CDR3 sequence is 14 residues long.

The chain links TRBV7-6 to TRBJ2-3; 11 bases line up with TRBD2. V gave up 1 base and J gave up 6 bases; unmatched junction bases: 9. In germline, CDR1 is SGHVS, CDR2 FNYEAQ. The CDR3 has 17 residues. CDR3 coding DNA: TGTGCCAGCAGCTTAGAGGGACTAGCGGTGAACGGGGATACGCAGTATTTT. Amino acids: CASSLEGLAVNGDTQYF.

This clonotype was seen more than once but under ten times. The rearrangement joins TRBV7-9 to TRBJ1-4; a possible D gene is TRBD1 (5 bases). Germline V lookup: CDR1 SEHNR, CDR2 FQNEAQ (reference sequence). Trimming took 1 base from V and 7 from J, leaving 10 bases between them. There are 14 residues in the CDR3. The CDR3 loop is CASSLGKDTEKLFF. CDR3 in DNA: TGTGCCAGCAGCTTAGGCAAGGACACTGAAAAACTGTTTTTT.

There are a few counts of this clonotype. The CDR3 nucleotides are TGCAGCGTTCGAGAGCTGGGAGAGACCCAGTACTTC. It yields the protein CSVRELGETQYF. The V call is TRBV29-1, the J call TRBJ2-5; D gene uncertain. The V gene lost 5 bases and the J gene lost 4 bases, with 11 bases spanning the gap. This CDR3 spans 12 amino acids. Germline CDR1 reads SQVTM; CDR2 reads ANQGSEA. Filled out from reference TRBV29-1 and TRBJ2-5, the complete variable domain reads SAVISQKPSRDICQRGTSLTIQCQVDSQVTMMFWYRQQPGQSLTLIATANQGSEATYESGFVIDKFPISRPNLTFSTLTVSNMSPEDSSIYLCSVRELGETQYFGPGTRLLVL.

J is TRBJ2-3 and V is TRBV7-9; TRBD2 matches at 10 bases. The length of the CDR3 is 17 residues. The trim removed 5 bases at V and 0 bases at J, leaving 8 bases unmatched. The germline V gene has CDR1 SEHNR and CDR2 FQNEAQ (reference sequence). The CDR3: CASSPRSGRISTDTQYF. The CDR3 DNA sequence: TGTGCCAGCAGCCCTCGTAGCGGGAGGATTAGCACAGATACGCAGTATTTT.